This T cell receptor beta chain was sequenced during a study of blood T cell repertoires in COVID-19. Using immunoSEQ multiplex PCR, the repertoire was profiled, and TCRdb retains in-frame clones only, with some absent. The sample records roughly 500,000 clones, 70% to 90% being singletons. Unmatched junction bases numbered 7, after V lost 4 bases and J lost 1 base. The CDR3 sequence is 15 residues long. The germline gives CDR1 SGHTS, CDR2 YDEGEE. Sequencing was carried out using peripheral blood. The clonotype was recovered from a human donor in a cohort sampled during active COVID-19. This chain connects TRBV5-8 to TRBJ2-5; 7 bases agree with TRBD1. CDR3 sequence reads: CASSLIRDSQETQYF. The CDR3 DNA reads TGTGCCAGCAGCCTCATTAGGGACAGCCAAGAGACCCAGTACTTC.